This TCR beta chain derives from a study of blood T cell repertoires in COVID-19. This table comes from immunoSEQ multiplex PCR, and its TCRdb copy is limited to in-frame clones, with some not included. Of some 46,000 clones listed, roughly four fifths are singletons. The germline V gene has CDR1 SGHTA and CDR2 FQGTGA. V lost 5 bases and J lost 6; bases outside the gene matches: 5. The CDR3 totals 15 residues. The clonotype comes from a man between 60 and 75 years old with active COVID-19. Sequenced sample: peripheral blood. This chain uses TRBV7-3 with TRBJ2-7, with 15 bases fitting TRBD2. Here the CDR3 reads CASSPGLAGGVEQYF. In nucleotides, the CDR3 is TGTGCCAGCAGCCCGGGACTAGCGGGAGGCGTCGAGCAGTACTTC. Based on the CDR3 plus reference TRBV7-3 and TRBJ2-7, the full variable domain is GAGVSQTPSNKVTEKGKYVELRCDPISGHTALYWYRQSLGQGPEFLIYFQGTGAADDSGLPNDRFFAVRPEGSVSTLKIQRTERGDSAVYLCASSPGLAGGVEQYFGPGTRLTVT.